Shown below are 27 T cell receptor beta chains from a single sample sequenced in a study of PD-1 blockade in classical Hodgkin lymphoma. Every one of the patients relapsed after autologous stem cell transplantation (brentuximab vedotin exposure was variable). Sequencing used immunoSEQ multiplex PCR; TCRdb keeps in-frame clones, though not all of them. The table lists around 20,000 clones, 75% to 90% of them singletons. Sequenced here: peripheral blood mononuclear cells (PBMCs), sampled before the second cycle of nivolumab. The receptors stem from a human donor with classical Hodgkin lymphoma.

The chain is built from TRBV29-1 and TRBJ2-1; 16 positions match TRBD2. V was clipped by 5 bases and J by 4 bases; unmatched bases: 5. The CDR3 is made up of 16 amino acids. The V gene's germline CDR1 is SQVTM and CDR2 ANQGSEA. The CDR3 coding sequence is TGCAGCGTTACCGGGACTAGCGGGGGGGCTTACAATGAGCAGTTCTTC. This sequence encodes CSVTGTSGGAYNEQFF.

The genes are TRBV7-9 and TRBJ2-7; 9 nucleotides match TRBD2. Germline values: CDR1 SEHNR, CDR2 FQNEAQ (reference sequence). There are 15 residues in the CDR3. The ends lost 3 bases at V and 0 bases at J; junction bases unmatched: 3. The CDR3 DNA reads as TGTGCCAGCAGCTTGCGGGGGGGCTCCTCCTACGAGCAGTACTTC. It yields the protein CASSLRGGSSYEQYF. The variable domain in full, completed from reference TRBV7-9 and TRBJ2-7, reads DTGVSQNPRHKITKRGQNVTFRCDPISEHNRLYWYRQTLGQGPEFLTYFQNEAQLEKSRLLSDRFSAERPKGSFSTLEIQRTEQGDSAMYLCASSLRGGSSYEQYFGPGTRLTVT.

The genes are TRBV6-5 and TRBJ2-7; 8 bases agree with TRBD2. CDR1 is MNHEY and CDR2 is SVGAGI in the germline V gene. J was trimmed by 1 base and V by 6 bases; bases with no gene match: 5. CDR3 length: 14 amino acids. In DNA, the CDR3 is TGTGCCAGCAGCGCGGGGGGACTTTCCTACGAGCAGTACTTC. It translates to CASSAGGLSYEQYF.

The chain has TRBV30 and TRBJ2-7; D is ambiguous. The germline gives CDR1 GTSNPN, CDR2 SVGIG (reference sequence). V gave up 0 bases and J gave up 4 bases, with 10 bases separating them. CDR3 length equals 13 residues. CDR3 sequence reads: CAWSVGIGYEQYF. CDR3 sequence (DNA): TGTGCCTGGAGTGTAGGGATCGGTTACGAGCAGTACTTC.

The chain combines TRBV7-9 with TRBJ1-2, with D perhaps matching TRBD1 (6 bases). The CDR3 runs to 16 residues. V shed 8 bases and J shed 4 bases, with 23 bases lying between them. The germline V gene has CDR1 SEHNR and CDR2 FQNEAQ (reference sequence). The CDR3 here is CASGLGGGGSLYGYTF. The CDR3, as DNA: TGTGCCAGCGGACTCGGGGGCGGGGGATCTCTCTATGGCTACACCTTC.

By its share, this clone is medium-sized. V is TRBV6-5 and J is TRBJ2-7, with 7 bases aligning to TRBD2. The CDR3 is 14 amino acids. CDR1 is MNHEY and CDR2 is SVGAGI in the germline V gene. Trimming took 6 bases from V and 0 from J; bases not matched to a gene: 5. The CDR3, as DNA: TGTGCCAGCAGGGGGACTATCAGCTCCTACGAGCAGTACTTC. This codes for CASRGTISSYEQYF.

The CDR3: CASSSLLAGGRDTQYF. CDR3 bases: TGCGCCAGCAGCTCCCTTCTAGCGGGGGGCAGAGATACGCAGTATTTT. J is TRBJ2-3 and V is TRBV5-1; TRBD2 agrees at 11 bases. Germline V lookup: CDR1 SGHRS, CDR2 YFSETQ. V trimming: 3 bases; J trimming: 5 bases; junction bases outside the gene matches: 8. The CDR3 is 16 amino acids.

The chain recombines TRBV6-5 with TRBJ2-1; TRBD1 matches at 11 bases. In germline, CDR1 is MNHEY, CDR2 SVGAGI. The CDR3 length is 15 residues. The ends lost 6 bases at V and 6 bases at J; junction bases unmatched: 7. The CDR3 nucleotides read TGTGCCAGCAGGCGGACAGGGGGCTGGACCAATGAGCAGTTCTTC. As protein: CASRRTGGWTNEQFF.

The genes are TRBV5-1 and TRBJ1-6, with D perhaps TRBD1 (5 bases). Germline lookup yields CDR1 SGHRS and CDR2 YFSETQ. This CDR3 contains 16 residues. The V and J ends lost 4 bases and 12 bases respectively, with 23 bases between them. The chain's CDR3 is CASSTATPGTEGPLHF. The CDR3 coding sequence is TGCGCCAGCAGCACTGCGACTCCCGGGACGGAGGGACCCCTCCACTTT.

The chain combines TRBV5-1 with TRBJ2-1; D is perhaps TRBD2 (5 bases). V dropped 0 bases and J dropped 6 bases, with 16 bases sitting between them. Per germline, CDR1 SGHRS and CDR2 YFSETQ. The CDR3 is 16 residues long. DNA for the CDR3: TGCGCCAGCAGCTTGGTATTACTCAGAGGGTCCAATGAGCAGTTCTTC. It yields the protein CASSLVLLRGSNEQFF. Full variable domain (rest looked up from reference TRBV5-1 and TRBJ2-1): KAGVTQTPRYLIKTRGQQVTLSCSPISGHRSVSWYQQTPGQGLQFLFEYFSETQRNKGNFPGRFSGRQFSNSRSEMNVSTLELGDSALYLCASSLVLLRGSNEQFFGPGTRLTVL.

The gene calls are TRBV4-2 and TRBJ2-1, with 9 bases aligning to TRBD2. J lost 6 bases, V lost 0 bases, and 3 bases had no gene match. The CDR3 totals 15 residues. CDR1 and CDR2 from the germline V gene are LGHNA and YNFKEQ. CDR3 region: CASSQDASGVNEQFF. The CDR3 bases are TGTGCCAGCAGCCAAGATGCTAGCGGGGTCAATGAGCAGTTCTTC.

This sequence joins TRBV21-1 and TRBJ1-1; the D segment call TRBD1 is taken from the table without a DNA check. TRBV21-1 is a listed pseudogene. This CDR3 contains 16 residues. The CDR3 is CASSSRQAPMNTEAFF. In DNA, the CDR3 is TGTGCCAGCAGCTCCCGACAGGCTCCAATGAACACTGAAGCTTTCTTT.

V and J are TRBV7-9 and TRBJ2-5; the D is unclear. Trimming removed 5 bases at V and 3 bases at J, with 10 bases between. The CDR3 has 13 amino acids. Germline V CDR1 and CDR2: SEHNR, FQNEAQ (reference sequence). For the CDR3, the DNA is TGTGCCAGCAGCCTAGGAAAAAAAGAGACCCAGTACTTC. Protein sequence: CASSLGKKETQYF.

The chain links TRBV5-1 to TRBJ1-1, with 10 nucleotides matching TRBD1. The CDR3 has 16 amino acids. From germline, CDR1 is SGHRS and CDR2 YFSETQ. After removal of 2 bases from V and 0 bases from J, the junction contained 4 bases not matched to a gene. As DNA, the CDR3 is TGCGCCAGCAGCTTTCGGACAGGGGGGCTGAACACTGAAGCTTTCTTT. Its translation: CASSFRTGGLNTEAFF.

The CDR3 region is CASSQEREGQGFGYEQYF. The CDR3 DNA is TGCGCCAGCAGCCAAGAACGTGAGGGACAGGGATTTGGCTACGAGCAGTACTTC. The genes are TRBV4-3 and TRBJ2-7, with TRBD1 matching over 9 bases. The trim removed 0 bases at V and 3 bases at J, leaving 12 bases unmatched. From germline, CDR1 is LGHNA and CDR2 YSLEER. This CDR3 is 18 amino acids long.

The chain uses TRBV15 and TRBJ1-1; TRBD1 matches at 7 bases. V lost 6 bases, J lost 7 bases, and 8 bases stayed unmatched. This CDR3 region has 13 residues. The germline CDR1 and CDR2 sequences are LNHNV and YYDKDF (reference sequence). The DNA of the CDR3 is TGTGCCACCAGGATGAGGGGGCATGATGAAGCTTTCTTT. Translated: CATRMRGHDEAFF.

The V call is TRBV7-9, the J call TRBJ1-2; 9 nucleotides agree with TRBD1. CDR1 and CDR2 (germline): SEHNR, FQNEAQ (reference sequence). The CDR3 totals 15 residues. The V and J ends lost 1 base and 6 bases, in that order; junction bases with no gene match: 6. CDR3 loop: CASSLGDRVADGYTF. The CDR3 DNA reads TGTGCCAGCAGCTTAGGGGACAGGGTAGCCGATGGCTACACCTTC.

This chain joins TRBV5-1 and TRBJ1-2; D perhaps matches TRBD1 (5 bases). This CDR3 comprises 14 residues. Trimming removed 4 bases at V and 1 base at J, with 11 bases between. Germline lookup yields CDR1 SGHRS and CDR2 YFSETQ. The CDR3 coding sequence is TGCGCCAGCAGCCAGACAGTCGATAACTATGGCTACACCTTC. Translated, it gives CASSQTVDNYGYTF.

As DNA, the CDR3 is TGTGCCAGCAGCTACCCAGGGGATCGGGAGCAGTACTTC. Its protein is CASSYPGDREQYF. V gene TRBV7-9 combines with J gene TRBJ2-7, with a weak D call TRBD1 (6 bases). CDR1 SEHNR and CDR2 FQNEAQ come from the germline V gene (reference sequence). This CDR3 is 13 amino acids long. Trimming shortened V by 4 bases and J by 7 bases, and 14 bases separated the two germline ends. Using reference TRBV7-9 and TRBJ2-7 for the parts outside the CDR3, the full variable domain is DTGVSQNPRHKITKRGQNVTFRCDPISEHNRLYWYRQTLGQGPEFLTYFQNEAQLEKSRLLSDRFSAERPKGSFSTLEIQRTEQGDSAMYLCASSYPGDREQYFGPGTRLTVT.

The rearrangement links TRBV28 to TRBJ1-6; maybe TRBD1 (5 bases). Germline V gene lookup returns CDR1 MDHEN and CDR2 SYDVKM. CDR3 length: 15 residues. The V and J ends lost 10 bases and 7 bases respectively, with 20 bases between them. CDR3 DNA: TGTGCCACCGATCAGGACACCGGTTCAAATTCACCCCTCCACTTT. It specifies CATDQDTGSNSPLHF.

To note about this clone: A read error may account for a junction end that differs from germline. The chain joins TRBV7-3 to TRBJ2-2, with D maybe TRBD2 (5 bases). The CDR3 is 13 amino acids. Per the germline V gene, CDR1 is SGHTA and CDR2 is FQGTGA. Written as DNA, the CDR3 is TGTGCCAGCAGCCTAACTAGTGCCGGGGAGCTGTTTTTT. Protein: CASSLTSAGELFF.

The CDR3 spells CASSLGRAGEGGYTF. As DNA, the CDR3 is TGTGCCAGCAGCTTAGGGAGGGCCGGGGAAGGTGGCTACACCTTC. V gene TRBV13 combines with J gene TRBJ1-2, with D hard to call. CDR1 is PRHDT and CDR2 is FYEKMQ in the germline V gene (reference sequence). Trimming shortened V by 0 bases and J by 7 bases, and 15 bases separated the two germline ends. The length of the CDR3 is 15 residues.

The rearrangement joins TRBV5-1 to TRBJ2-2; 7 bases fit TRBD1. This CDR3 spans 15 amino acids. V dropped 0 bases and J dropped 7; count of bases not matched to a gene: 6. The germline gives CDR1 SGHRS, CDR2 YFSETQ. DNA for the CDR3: TGCGCCAGCAGCTTGGCCAGGGGGTCGGGCGGGGAGCTGTTTTTT. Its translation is CASSLARGSGGELFF.

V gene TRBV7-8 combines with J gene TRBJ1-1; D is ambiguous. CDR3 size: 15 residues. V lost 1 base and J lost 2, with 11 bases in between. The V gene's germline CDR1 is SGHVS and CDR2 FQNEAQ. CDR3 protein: CASSLVGQANTEAFF. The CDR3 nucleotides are TGTGCCAGCAGCTTAGTTGGGCAGGCTAACACTGAAGCTTTCTTT. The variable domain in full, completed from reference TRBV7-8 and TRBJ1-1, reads GAGVSQSPRYKVAKRGQDVALRCDPISGHVSLFWYQQALGQGPEFLTYFQNEAQLDKSGLPSDRFFAERPEGSVSTLKIQRTQQEDSAVYLCASSLVGQANTEAFFGQGTRLTVV.

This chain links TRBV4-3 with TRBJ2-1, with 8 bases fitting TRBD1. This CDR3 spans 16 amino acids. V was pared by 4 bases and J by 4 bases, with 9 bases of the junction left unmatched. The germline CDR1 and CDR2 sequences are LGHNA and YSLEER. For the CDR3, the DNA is TGCGCCAGCAGCCTAGAATTCGGACAGGGTTACAATGAGCAGTTCTTC. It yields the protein CASSLEFGQGYNEQFF.

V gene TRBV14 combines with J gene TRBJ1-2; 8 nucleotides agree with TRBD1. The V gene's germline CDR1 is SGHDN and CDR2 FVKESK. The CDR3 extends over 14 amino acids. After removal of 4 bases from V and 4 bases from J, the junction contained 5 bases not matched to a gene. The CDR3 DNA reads TGTGCCAGCAGCCCTGACAGGGGAAGCTATGGCTACACCTTC. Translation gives CASSPDRGSYGYTF. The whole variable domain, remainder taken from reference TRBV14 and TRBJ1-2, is EAGVTQFPSHSVIEKGQTVTLRCDPISGHDNLYWYRRVMGKEIKFLLHFVKESKQDESGMPNNRFLAERTGGTYSTLKVQPAELEDSGVYFCASSPDRGSYGYTFGSGTRLTVV.

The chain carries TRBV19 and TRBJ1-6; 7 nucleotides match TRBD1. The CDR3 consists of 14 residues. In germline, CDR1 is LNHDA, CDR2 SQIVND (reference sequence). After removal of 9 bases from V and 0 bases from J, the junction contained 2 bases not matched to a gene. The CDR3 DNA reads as TGTGCCAGCCGGGACAGCTCCTATAATTCACCCCTCCACTTT. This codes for CASRDSSYNSPLHF.